Below are 18 T cell receptor beta chains sequenced from a single sample in a study of cytomegalovirus exposure and HLA in healthy donors. The PCR had 60 Vbeta and 13 Jbeta primers. The table came from immunoSEQ multiplex PCR; TCRdb's copy has only in-frame clones and leaves some out. This sample's clone table lists 63,000 or so clones. What was sequenced was PBMCs. The receptors were sampled from a boy younger than 18 in good health and CMV-seronegative.

The CDR3 spells CASSVDRGREQYF. DNA for the CDR3: TGTGCCAGCAGCGTGGACAGGGGACGCGAGCAGTACTTC. The rearrangement joins TRBV11-2 to TRBJ2-7; 9 nucleotides agree with TRBD1. Looked up from germline, CDR1 is SGHAT and CDR2 is FQNNGV. The CDR3 sequence is 13 residues long. Trimming removed 5 bases from V and 6 bases from J; junction bases left unmatched: 5.

The chain has TRBV5-1 and TRBJ2-7; maybe TRBD1 (7 bases). CDR1 is SGHRS and CDR2 is YFSETQ in the germline V gene. The CDR3 spans 13 residues. V lost 0 bases and J lost 6, with 10 bases in between. This CDR3 is CASSLGQGGEQYF. The CDR3 nucleotides are TGCGCCAGCAGCTTGGGACAGGGAGGCGAGCAGTACTTC.

This sequence joins TRBV12-5 and TRBJ2-1, with 7 bases that match TRBD2. Trimming removed 7 bases from V and 7 bases from J; junction bases left unmatched: 10. CDR3 length: 14 residues. In germline, CDR1 is LGHNT, CDR2 FRNRAP. CDR3 sequence reads: CASVAAGRGNEQFF. The CDR3 bases are TGTGCTAGTGTAGCGGCAGGGAGGGGAAATGAGCAGTTCTTC.

The chain joins TRBV2 to TRBJ2-1, with a possible D match to TRBD2 (6 bases). The CDR3 runs to 14 residues. Trimming removed 3 bases from V and 7 bases from J, with 13 bases in between. Germline loops: CDR1 SNHLY, CDR2 FYNNEI. DNA for the CDR3: TGTGCCAGCAGTGACTCGGGAGCAGGGAATGAGCAGTTCTTC. Amino acid sequence: CASSDSGAGNEQFF.

The chain is built from TRBV7-6 and TRBJ1-2; tentative D call: TRBD1 (6 bases). The germline CDR1 and CDR2 sequences are SGHVS and FNYEAQ. CDR3 length: 15 amino acids. Trimming shortened V by 5 bases and J by 4 bases, and 17 bases separated the two germline ends. This CDR3 is CASSPTRDTSYGYTF. CDR3 bases: TGTGCCAGCAGCCCCACCAGGGACACCTCCTATGGCTACACCTTC.

The genes are TRBV11-2 and TRBJ1-2; 7 bases line up with TRBD1. CDR3 length: 15 residues. Germline-derived CDR1 and CDR2 are SGHAT and FQNNGV. V was pared by 5 bases and J by 6 bases, with 12 bases of the junction left unmatched. In nucleotides, the CDR3 is TGTGCCAGCAGCCCTTTAGAGGGGGCAACCAATGGCTACACCTTC. Translation: CASSPLEGATNGYTF.

V is TRBV5-6 and J is TRBJ2-6; D remains unclear. The CDR3 loop spans 15 amino acids. CDR1 and CDR2 from the germline V gene are SGHDT and YYEEEE. V dropped 6 bases and J dropped 0 bases, with 10 bases sitting between them. This CDR3 is CASTQAPSGANVLTF. CDR3 DNA: TGTGCCAGCACTCAGGCTCCCTCTGGGGCCAACGTCCTGACTTTC.

The chain employs TRBV19 and TRBJ2-7; 9 nucleotides align to TRBD1. The CDR3 totals 15 residues. Germline CDR1 reads LNHDA; CDR2 reads SQIVND (reference sequence). The trim removed 5 bases at V and 5 bases at J, leaving 10 bases unmatched. The CDR3 sequence: CASSLTGGGGNEQYF. In DNA form, the CDR3 reads TGTGCCAGTAGTCTGACAGGGGGTGGGGGAAACGAGCAGTACTTC.

The chain has TRBV6-6 and TRBJ2-1; D is unclear. Per the germline V gene, CDR1 is MNHNY and CDR2 is SVGAGI (reference sequence). The CDR3 spans 15 residues. Trimming shortened V by 5 bases and J by 6 bases, and 17 bases separated the two germline ends. CDR3 sequence reads: CASSPTKTMGNEQFF. The CDR3 bases are TGTGCCAGCAGTCCAACGAAAACTATGGGCAATGAGCAGTTCTTC.

The V and J genes are TRBV5-6 and TRBJ2-1, with 9 bases aligning to TRBD2. The CDR3 is 16 residues long. Germline assignment: CDR1 SGHDT and CDR2 YYEEEE. V lost 4 bases and J lost 7; bases outside the gene matches: 12. CDR3 bases: TGTGCCAGCAGCGAGGCGGGAGGGCCTGGGTTGAATGAGCAGTTCTTC. It yields the protein CASSEAGGPGLNEQFF.

The chain links TRBV29-1 to TRBJ1-2; no firm D call. Trimming took 2 bases from V and 4 from J, leaving 8 bases between them. Germline lookup yields CDR1 SQVTM and CDR2 ANQGSEA. The CDR3 has 12 residues. DNA for the CDR3: TGCAGCGTTGAATTGGTCAGCTATGGCTACACCTTC. This codes for CSVELVSYGYTF.

The chain is built from TRBV6-5 and TRBJ1-1; weak D call: TRBD1 (5 bases). Looked up from germline, CDR1 is MNHEY and CDR2 is SVGAGI. The CDR3 extends over 14 amino acids. The germline V and J ends were trimmed by 4 bases and 4 bases, with 13 bases remaining between them. In nucleotides, the CDR3 is TGTGCCAGCAGTTTATTCCCTAGGGGCACTGAAGCTTTCTTT. Translated, it gives CASSLFPRGTEAFF.

The DNA for the CDR3 is TGCAGCGTTGAAGATAAGGGGACAGGCTACGAGCAGTACTTC. Its translation is CSVEDKGTGYEQYF. This chain connects TRBV29-1 to TRBJ2-7, with 8 bases aligning to TRBD1. Trimming cost V 0 bases and J 3 bases; bases outside gene matches: 4. The CDR3 spans 14 residues. CDR1 is SQVTM, CDR2 ANQGSEA, per germline.

V and J are TRBV7-2 and TRBJ2-7, with 7 bases aligning to TRBD1. This CDR3 contains 15 residues. Germline V gene sequence: CDR1 SGHTA, CDR2 FQGNSA. The ends lost 4 bases at V and 2 bases at J; junction bases unmatched: 8. The CDR3 DNA reads as TGTGCCAGCAGCTCCGGGACAGTCAACCCCTACGAGCAGTACTTC. Residues: CASSSGTVNPYEQYF.

This rearrangement joins TRBV14 to TRBJ2-7, with D maybe TRBD1 (5 bases). CDR1 and CDR2 from the germline V gene are SGHDN and FVKESK. The CDR3 consists of 15 residues. Trimming shortened V by 2 bases and J by 5 bases, and 16 bases separated the two germline ends. The CDR3 DNA follows: TGTGCCAGCAGCCAAATCCAGGGTTGGGTTCACGAGCAGTACTTC. Its translation is CASSQIQGWVHEQYF.

The chain carries TRBV7-6 and TRBJ2-7; 12 bases align to TRBD2. The germline V gene encodes CDR1 SGHVS and CDR2 FNYEAQ. This CDR3 is 16 amino acids long. Trimming took 2 bases from V and 6 from J; bases not matched to a gene: 8. The CDR3 region is CASSLPLAGGEGEQYF. CDR3 in DNA: TGTGCCAGCAGCTTACCACTAGCGGGAGGAGAAGGCGAGCAGTACTTC.

The chain has TRBV6-1 and TRBJ1-2, with 8 bases that match TRBD1. V shed 7 bases and J 6 bases; nucleotides not matched to a gene: 13. The CDR3 consists of 15 residues. CDR1 and CDR2 (germline): MNHNS, SASEGT. In DNA, the CDR3 is TGTGCCAGCATTTCAGGCCAACAGGGGGGAAATGGCTACACCTTC. Translated: CASISGQQGGNGYTF.

This sequence joins TRBV4-2 and TRBJ2-5; 7 bases line up with TRBD1. The V segment lost 3 bases and the J segment 4 bases; nucleotides outside the gene matches: 8. The CDR3 length is 15 residues. Germline values: CDR1 LGHNA, CDR2 YNFKEQ. CDR3 region: CASSQAQGDGETQYF. The CDR3 region has the DNA TGTGCCAGCAGCCAGGCCCAGGGGGATGGAGAGACCCAGTACTTC.